Listed below are T cell receptor beta chains from one sample, sequenced in a study of CD8 T cells in ankylosing spondylitis. TCRdb reprocessed the 5' RACE reads via MiXCR and lists one record per CDR3 protein. Of about 700,000 distinct CDR3 sequences listed, around 20% are singletons. Sequences were obtained from blood, either unsorted or a sorted T cell fraction (not recorded which). These receptors came from a male donor with ankylosing spondylitis. The CDR3 runs from the conserved cysteine through the conserved F or W.

V | CDR3
TRBV6-1 | CASKPEGHRNTEAFF
TRBV5-1 | CASSSTGTPYEQYF
TRBV5-1 | CASSPGGTYEQYF
TRBV4-2 | CASSSDGFSNQPQHF
TRBV20-1 | CSARDPGLARNEQFF
TRBV27 | CASSHGLATYEQYF
TRBV5-1 | CASSFGARTTAQETQYF
TRBV29-1 | CSVDAGGTEAFF
TRBV4-3 | CASSQDLVATGTEAFF
TRBV5-1 | CASRATGTQTQYF
TRBV12-3/TRBV12-4 | CASSLSSGTPKGNEQFF
TRBV28 | CASSFWDSNSPLHF
TRBV12-3/TRBV12-4 | CASSLRDAGYGYTF
TRBV27 | CASSLLRTGRPETQYF
TRBV15 | CATSSPSGRITDTQYF
TRBV21-1 | CASTPKEPDRGRETQYF
TRBV12-3/TRBV12-4 | CASRQGKQETQYF
TRBV11-2 | CASSLGLAVIQETQYF
TRBV5-1 | CASSLDLTGDGGYTF
TRBV7-8 | CASSWRIRSGSNYEQYF
TRBV5-1 | CASSFVTLGTEAFF
TRBV6-2/TRBV6-3 | CASSRRNSNQPQHF
TRBV5-1 | CASSQMTPSSSGNTIYF
TRBV5-4 | CASSLNPVVTGELFF
TRBV6-1 | CASRGAIRPGQGFYEQYF
TRBV5-1 | CASSLESLDRGDEQYF
TRBV20-1 | CSASQLNTEAFF
TRBV5-8 | CASSLEQKVGQFF
TRBV12-3/TRBV12-4 | CTSSPGTSGRLPPNEQFF
TRBV4-1 | CASSPRDPGDTQYF
TRBV24-1 | CATSAKQGAAGNEQFF
TRBV12-3/TRBV12-4 | CANPGGTLLDTQYF
TRBV24-1 | CATSDWTSEVPEQFF
TRBV11-2 | CASSKGGGAYQPQHF
TRBV20-1 | CSARVGGQNTEAFF
TRBV3-1 | CASSFTSANEQFF
TRBV18 | CASSPPGQPRGYTF
TRBV7-3 | CASSLKGLVGETQYF
TRBV6-1 | CASSKTGLNTEAFF
TRBV5-6 | CASSLGAQRDEQYF
TRBV5-1 | CASSGGQEPSNEQFF
TRBV28 | CASSPGQLGGYEQYF
TRBV2 | CASSELGNEQFF
TRBV2 | CASSADNHNEQFF
TRBV20-1 | CSARASGSSYNEQFF
TRBV5-1 | CASSPISTVRERTNEKLFF
TRBV15 | CATSRAANTGELFF
TRBV24-1 | CATAEHSGNQPQHF
TRBV3-1 | CASSQGPGQWNTIYF
TRBV11-3 | CASSLNSQGHGEQFF
TRBV3-1 | CASSPQRTGSRYGYTF
TRBV7-6 | CASSPGPQSPLHF
TRBV19 | CASSIGRGSDTEAFF
TRBV6-2/TRBV6-3 | CASSRDSIQETQYF
TRBV6-1 | CASSAQGTNTEAFF
TRBV5-1 | CASRGQGPVTEAFF
TRBV6-2/TRBV6-3 | CASITPEGPALGETQYF
TRBV7-2 | CASSATGGDLNQPQHF